A selection of T cell receptor beta chains follows, all from one sample in a study of T cell repertoires in cytomegalovirus infection. TCRdb ran MiXCR on the reads and lists one entry per CDR3 protein. In the table there are 650,000 to 900,000 distinct CDR3 sequences, 25% to 30% of which are singletons. What these receptors recognize is not known. The sample was cultured CD8+ T cells from PBMCs, taken from culture after CMV antigen stimulation. Receptors were obtained from a human donor in good health (CMV status not recorded). Some clones in this sample may be carry-over from other donors' samples. Each CDR3 is given with its conserved first and last residue. Each record gives: clone size, J gene, V gene, D gene, CDR3 protein, CDR3 DNA. A D gene is named only where the DNA matches it firmly. Not every row has a clone size; where given, it reads once, few, many or a size class.

many	TRBJ1-1	TRBV6-2/TRBV6-3	.	CASSYDFLALRDDTEAFF	TGTGCCAGCAGTTACGATTTTTTAGCCCTTCGGGACGACACTGAAGCTTTCTTT
.	TRBJ1-5	TRBV24-1	.	CATSDRANQPQHF	TGTGCCACCAGTGACAGGGCCAATCAGCCCCAGCATTTT
few	TRBJ2-1	TRBV19	TRBD2	CASSIDPPRLAGGPNEQFF	TGTGCCAGTAGTATAGATCCCCCTCGACTAGCGGGGGGGCCCAATGAGCAGTTCTTC
few	TRBJ1-1	TRBV4-1	.	CASSQESSRAFF	TGCGCCAGCAGCCAAGAGAGCAGTAGGGCTTTCTTT
few	TRBJ2-1	TRBV6-1	TRBD2	CASRWSGGPGNEQFF	TGTGCCAGCAGATGGAGCGGGGGGCCTGGCAATGAGCAGTTCTTC
medium-sized	TRBJ2-7	TRBV7-8	.	CASSYTGYEQYF	TGTGCCAGCAGCTATACAGGCTACGAGCAGTACTTC
.	TRBJ1-1	TRBV9	.	CASSPDPGRNTEAFF	TGTGCCAGCAGCCCCGATCCAGGTCGGAACACTGAAGCTTTCTTT
.	TRBJ2-3	TRBV18	.	CASSPKSGLPFTDTQYF	TGTGCCAGCTCACCAAAGTCGGGCCTTCCTTTCACAGATACGCAGTATTTT
.	TRBJ2-7	TRBV19	.	CASRGKEEFTYEQYF	TGTGCCAGTAGAGGGAAGGAAGAGTTCACCTACGAGCAGTACTTC
.	TRBJ2-5	TRBV9	TRBD2	CASSSPRAGVKGSETQYF	TGTGCCAGCAGCTCGCCGAGAGCGGGGGTAAAGGGGTCAGAGACCCAGTACTTC
few	TRBJ2-1	TRBV6-5	.	CASSYSQGVNEQFF	TGTGCCAGCAGTTACTCGCAAGGGGTTAATGAGCAGTTCTTC
many	TRBJ1-2	TRBV7-8	TRBD1	CASSLDRQIKTNYGYTF	TGTGCCAGCAGCTTGGACAGGCAAATAAAGACTAACTATGGCTACACCTTC
few	TRBJ1-2	TRBV25-1	TRBD1	CASSLTGGFGYTF	TGTGCCAGCAGTCTGACAGGGGGTTTCGGCTACACCTTC
.	TRBJ2-1	TRBV7-6	TRBD2	CASSLVASGGVYNEQFF	TGTGCCAGCAGCTTAGTGGCTAGCGGGGGGGTTTACAATGAGCAGTTCTTC
.	TRBJ2-3	TRBV6-6	.	CASSYSRGYTDTQYF	TGTGCCAGCAGTTACTCGAGGGGGTACACAGATACGCAGTATTTT
few	TRBJ2-5	TRBV6-1	.	CASTPGPWETQYF	TGTGCCAGCACCCCCGGACCCTGGGAGACCCAGTACTTC
many	TRBJ2-7	TRBV3-1	.	CASSNITVGSYEQYF	TGTGCCAGCAGCAATATCACAGTGGGCTCCTACGAGCAGTACTTC